This T cell receptor beta chain was recorded in a study of blood T cell repertoires in COVID-19. Across the whole study: There were acute and convalescent COVID-19 samples, and they came from the United States, Italy and Spain. Nucleic acid was either cDNA or gDNA, and it came from T cells, B-cell-depleted T cells, or PBMCs.

Original data processing: Amplified reference gene primers provided the basis for estimating nucleated cell counts. Profiling relied on immunoSEQ multiplex PCR, and the TCRdb table lists in-frame clones only, not all of them. Clone size and V and J calls were adopted from that table, with D and trimming inferred from the DNA. Of about 220,000 clones in the sample, about 88% were seen once. The length of the CDR3 is 17 residues. The germline CDR1 and CDR2 sequences are MNHEY and SMNVEV (reference sequence). V lost 6 bases and J 0 bases, leaving 15 bases between the germline ends. This clonotype was sampled from a man aged 40-50 years with active or convalescent COVID-19. Sequencing input: peripheral blood. This chain links TRBV27 with TRBJ2-6; perhaps TRBD1 as D (6 bases). Written as DNA, the CDR3 is TGTGCCAGCAGCCGGACAGCGGAACGCTCTGGGGCCAACGTCCTGACTTTC. It is translated as CASSRTAERSGANVLTF.